Listed below are T cell receptor beta chains from one sample, sequenced in a study of T-cell memory formation after mild COVID-19. One entry per CDR3 protein results from TCRdb running MiXCR on the 5' RACE reads. The sample holds under 450,000 distinct CDR3 sequences, under 25% seen once. The specimen sequenced was PBMCs or a T cell subset sorted from them (not recorded which). These receptors came from a man aged 18 to 35 who had mild COVID-19 (a few samples of this study predate the infection). Cell type and time point are not known. Each CDR3 is given with its conserved first and last residue. The order of the fields is clone size, D gene, V gene, J gene, CDR3 protein, CDR3 DNA. The D gene is left open where the match is weak. Some rows have no size entry. The others give once, few or many, or a class for an expanded clone.

NA	NA	TRBV5-1	TRBJ2-5	CASSLRSWGQETQYF	TGCGCCAGCAGCTTGCGCAGTTGGGGGCAAGAGACCCAGTACTTC
NA	NA	TRBV9	TRBJ2-5	CASSVETGPGETQYF	TGTGCCAGCAGCGTAGAGACAGGTCCGGGGGAGACCCAGTACTTC
NA	NA	TRBV5-6	TRBJ1-4	CASSSRVGTNEKLFF	TGTGCCAGCAGCTCCAGGGTGGGGACTAATGAAAAACTGTTTTTT
NA	NA	TRBV7-9	TRBJ1-2	CASSLEVRSDGYTF	TGTGCCAGCAGCTTAGAGGTCCGGTCGGATGGCTACACCTTC
NA	TRBD1	TRBV7-3	TRBJ2-5	CASSPGTGGYETQYF	TGTGCCAGCAGCCCCGGGACAGGGGGCTATGAGACCCAGTACTTC
NA	TRBD1	TRBV9	TRBJ1-2	CASSVDRTNYGYTF	TGTGCCAGCAGCGTGGACAGGACTAACTATGGCTACACCTTC
few	NA	TRBV6-5	TRBJ1-3	CASSGTWGNTIYF	TGTGCCAGCAGTGGGACATGGGGAAACACCATATATTTT
NA	NA	TRBV6-5	TRBJ2-5	CASSYRAKETQYF	TGTGCCAGCAGTTATCGTGCGAAAGAGACCCAGTACTTC
NA	TRBD1	TRBV6-5	TRBJ1-1	CASSFTGGGSTEAFF	TGTGCCAGCAGTTTTACAGGGGGCGGGAGCACTGAAGCTTTCTTT
few	NA	TRBV28	TRBJ1-4	CASSLFGEKLFF	TGTGCCAGCAGTTTATTCGGTGAAAAACTGTTTTTT
NA	TRBD1	TRBV3-1	TRBJ1-1	CASSQMAGGFTEAFF	TGTGCCAGCAGCCAGATGGCAGGGGGCTTCACTGAAGCTTTCTTT
NA	TRBD1	TRBV29-1	TRBJ2-1	CSVRTGDEQFF	TGCAGCGTTCGTACAGGGGATGAGCAGTTCTTC
NA	TRBD1	TRBV4-2	TRBJ2-5	CASTGDEQETQYF	TGTGCAAGCACAGGGGACGAACAAGAGACCCAGTACTTC
NA	TRBD2	TRBV20-1	TRBJ2-7	CSARPLTSGATYEQYF	TGCAGTGCTCGCCCGTTGACTAGCGGGGCTACCTACGAGCAGTACTTC
NA	TRBD1	TRBV6-5	TRBJ1-5	CASSRTGQSNQPQHF	TGTGCCAGCAGCCGGACAGGGCAGAGCAATCAGCCCCAGCATTTT
NA	NA	TRBV7-3	TRBJ1-1	CASSLVGGYGTNTEAFF	TGTGCCAGCAGCCTTGTTGGGGGATACGGTACGAACACTGAAGCTTTCTTT
few	NA	TRBV7-2	TRBJ2-5	CASTGGGGGTQYF	TGTGCCAGCACCGGGGGAGGGGGCGGGACCCAGTACTTC
NA	NA	TRBV6-6	TRBJ2-1	CASSYSNPFGGGANEQFF	TGTGCCAGCAGTTACTCTAACCCCTTTGGGGGGGGGGCCAATGAGCAGTTCTTC
few	NA	TRBV20-1	TRBJ2-1	CSARSGVGYNEQFF	TGCAGTGCTAGATCCGGGGTCGGCTACAATGAGCAGTTCTTC
NA	TRBD2	TRBV5-1	TRBJ2-5	CASSLLLAGGSQETQYF	TGCGCCAGCAGCTTATTACTAGCGGGGGGCTCGCAAGAGACCCAGTACTTC
few	TRBD1	TRBV6-1	TRBJ1-5	CASSGFGGTGFQPQHF	TGTGCCAGCAGTGGTTTCGGTGGGACAGGGTTTCAGCCCCAGCATTTT
few	NA	TRBV12-3/TRBV12-4	TRBJ1-1	CATLARTGTANTEAFF	TGTGCCACATTAGCCCGGACCGGGACGGCGAACACTGAAGCTTTCTTT
NA	TRBD2	TRBV7-2	TRBJ2-3	CASSSRGGLARTGAQYF	TGTGCCAGCAGCTCCCGGGGGGGACTAGCGAGGACGGGGGCGCAGTATTTT
few	NA	TRBV4-1	TRBJ2-1	CASSLPLTGNNEQFF	TGCGCCAGCAGCCTCCCCCTGACTGGGAACAATGAGCAGTTCTTC
NA	NA	TRBV4-2	TRBJ2-2	CASSQEAGLRGGRTGELFF	TGTGCCAGCAGCCAAGAAGCGGGGCTGAGGGGGGGCCGCACCGGGGAGCTGTTTTTT
few	NA	TRBV7-9	TRBJ2-5	CASTGADQETQYF	TGTGCCAGCACGGGAGCGGACCAAGAGACCCAGTACTTC
few	NA	TRBV6-2/TRBV6-3	TRBJ2-5	CASSYSASRETQYF	TGTGCCAGCAGTTACTCGGCTAGCCGAGAGACCCAGTACTTC
few	TRBD1	TRBV3-1	TRBJ2-7	CASSPWTGLYEQYF	TGTGCCAGCAGCCCCTGGACAGGGCTATACGAGCAGTACTTC
once	NA	TRBV27	TRBJ2-2	CASSLSPANTGELFF	TGTGCCAGCAGTTTATCGCCGGCGAACACCGGGGAGCTGTTTTTT
NA	NA	TRBV6-2/TRBV6-3	TRBJ1-2	CASGSGVAAGYTF	TGTGCCAGCGGAAGCGGAGTGGCGGCGGGCTACACCTTC
few	NA	TRBV7-9	TRBJ1-5	CASSLEVSQPQHF	TGTGCCAGCAGCTTGGAGGTTAGCCAGCCCCAGCATTTT
NA	TRBD2	TRBV20-1	TRBJ2-1	CSTPGSGGDNEQFF	TGCAGTACCCCCGGGAGCGGGGGGGACAATGAGCAGTTCTTC
NA	NA	TRBV6-5	TRBJ2-5	CASRPRPGGGETQYF	TGTGCCAGCAGGCCTCGTCCGGGGGGCGGAGAGACCCAGTACTTC
many	NA	TRBV20-1	TRBJ1-1	CSAGDTEAFF	TGCAGTGCTGGGGACACTGAAGCTTTCTTT
NA	TRBD1	TRBV5-1	TRBJ1-2	CASSPFPNLRGLTNYGYTF	TGCGCCAGCAGCCCATTCCCCAACCTAAGGGGGCTAACTAACTATGGCTACACCTTC
NA	NA	TRBV20-1	TRBJ1-2	CSARAHLGAFITF	TGCAGTGCTAGAGCCCACCTCGGGGCTTTCATCACCTTC
few	TRBD2	TRBV18	TRBJ2-3	CASSPRTAGDGDTQYF	TGTGCCAGCTCACCCCGAACAGCGGGGGACGGAGATACGCAGTATTTT